This T cell receptor beta chain is from a study of blood T cell repertoires in COVID-19. Study at large: PBMCs, B-cell-depleted T cells, or T cells were the source of the cDNA or gDNA that made up the material.

Trimming cost V 4 bases and J 2 bases; bases outside gene matches: 4. In germline, CDR1 is MNHEY, CDR2 SMNVEV (reference sequence). The CDR3 has 14 residues. The repertoire was sequenced with immunoSEQ multiplex PCR; TCRdb's copy has only in-frame clones and lacks some. The sample has about 150,000 clones; approximately 78% are singletons. What was sequenced was peripheral blood. The genes are TRBV27 and TRBJ2-5; 7 bases are a match to TRBD1. This TCR was sampled from a man older than 75 with acute or convalescent COVID-19. CDR3 DNA: TGTGCCAGCAGTTCACCGGGACAGCAAGAGACCCAGTACTTC. As protein: CASSSPGQQETQYF.